Below are 6 T cell receptor beta chains sequenced from a single sample in a study of cytomegalovirus exposure and HLA in healthy donors. The PCR ran on 60 Vbeta and 13 Jbeta primers. Profiled with immunoSEQ multiplex PCR; TCRdb holds only in-frame clones, not every one. In the table there are roughly 200,000 clones, more than 75% of which are singletons. The sequenced sample was PBMCs. These receptors were obtained from a woman in her thirties or forties in good health and CMV-seronegative.

The chain uses TRBV6-5 and TRBJ2-7, with 9 bases fitting TRBD2. V lost 2 bases, J lost 2 bases, and 4 bases stayed unmatched. The CDR3 is made up of 15 amino acids. From germline, CDR1 is MNHEY and CDR2 SVGAGI. CDR3 in amino acids: CASSYSLAGTYEQYF. The CDR3, as DNA: TGTGCCAGCAGTTACAGTCTAGCGGGAACCTACGAGCAGTACTTC.

This chain uses TRBV5-1 with TRBJ2-1; TRBD2 matches 12 bases. CDR1 and CDR2 from the germline V gene are SGHRS and YFSETQ. V trimming: 4 bases; J trimming: 7 bases; junction bases outside the gene matches: 9. CDR3 length equals 16 residues. The CDR3 sequence: CASSGGGTSGLNEQFF. CDR3 DNA: TGCGCCAGCAGCGGAGGCGGGACTAGCGGGTTGAATGAGCAGTTCTTC.

This rearrangement joins TRBV9 to TRBJ1-3; 7 bases map to TRBD1. V lost 3 bases to trimming and J lost 2 bases; unmatched junction nucleotides: 2. The CDR3 is 14 amino acids. The germline V gene has CDR1 SGDLS and CDR2 YYNGEE. The chain's CDR3 is CASSDRGTGNTIYF. DNA for the CDR3: TGTGCCAGCAGCGACAGGGGTACTGGAAACACCATATATTTT.

This clone was seen once. The rearrangement joins TRBV7-9 to TRBJ2-7, with 9 bases fitting TRBD2. The CDR3 sequence is 14 residues long. Trimming removed 7 bases from V and 5 bases from J; junction bases left unmatched: 9. Per germline, CDR1 SEHNR and CDR2 FQNEAQ (reference sequence). In DNA form, the CDR3 reads TGTGCCAGCACCAAAAGCGGGGGGCGGCACGAGCAGTACTTC. Its protein product is CASTKSGGRHEQYF.

V and J are TRBV21-1 and TRBJ1-1. TRBV21-1 is classified as a pseudogene. This CDR3 has 16 amino acids. CDR3 in amino acids: CASSKPGGSPNTEAFF. The DNA of the CDR3 is TGTGCCAGCAGCAAGCCTGGGGGGTCTCCGAACACTGAAGCTTTCTTT.

V and J are TRBV28 and TRBJ1-2; D might be TRBD1 (6 bases). V lost 6 bases and J 8 bases, leaving 22 bases between the germline ends. The CDR3 loop spans 15 amino acids. In germline, CDR1 is MDHEN, CDR2 SYDVKM. CDR3 sequence reads: CASRRGGGEVTGYTF. As DNA, the CDR3 is TGTGCCAGCAGGCGAGGGGGTGGAGAGGTAACCGGCTACACCTTC.